This is a list of T cell receptor beta chains from one sample in a study of blood T cell repertoires in COVID-19. Only in-frame clones appear in the TCRdb table, and some are missing; sequencing was by immunoSEQ multiplex PCR. Here the sample spans tens of thousands of clones, about nine tenths being singletons. Sequencing was performed on peripheral blood. These TCRs come from a woman of 80 years or more with acute or convalescent COVID-19. The CDR3 runs from the conserved cysteine through the conserved F or W. D genes are given only for firm matches. Clone size appears in some rows only: once, few, many, or a class for an expanded clone.

TRBJ2-1 | - | TRBV18 | TRBD2 | CASSPGSGGGPDEQFF | TGTGCCAGCTCACCAGGTTCGGGGGGGGGCCCCGATGAGCAGTTCTTC
TRBJ1-5 | - | TRBV19 | - | CASSPGPSQPQHF | TGTGCCAGTAGTCCTGGCCCCAGTCAGCCCCAGCATTTT
TRBJ1-1 | - | TRBV19 | - | CASRRAGAGVDTEAFF | TGTGCCAGTCGACGGGCAGGGGCCGGGGTCGACACTGAAGCTTTCTTT
TRBJ1-4 | - | TRBV25-1 | - | CASSEWRAAGEKLFF | TGTGCCAGCAGTGAATGGAGGGCAGCGGGGGAAAAACTGTTTTTT
TRBJ1-1 | - | TRBV6-5 | TRBD1 | CASPGQWNTEAFF | TGTGCCAGTCCGGGACAGTGGAACACTGAAGCTTTCTTT
TRBJ1-4 | - | TRBV5-1 | - | CASSAEGGNEKLFF | TGCGCCAGCAGCGCCGAGGGGGGGAATGAAAAACTGTTTTTT
TRBJ2-2 | - | TRBV12-5 | - | CASGLVLSGQTGELFF | TGTGCTAGTGGTTTGGTACTCAGCGGTCAGACCGGGGAGCTGTTTTTT
TRBJ2-1 | - | TRBV7-9 | - | CASSLGPSVGNEQFF | TGTGCCAGCAGCTTAGGGCCTAGCGTGGGGAATGAGCAGTTCTTC
TRBJ2-1 | - | TRBV6-6 | TRBD2 | CASSYPSGKIDNEQFF | TGTGCCAGCAGTTACCCTAGCGGGAAGATAGACAATGAGCAGTTCTTC
TRBJ2-1 | - | TRBV19 | - | CASSTRYLSSSYNEQFF | TGTGCCAGTAGTACCCGCTACTTATCAAGCTCCTACAATGAGCAGTTCTTC
TRBJ1-6 | - | TRBV12-3/TRBV12-4 | TRBD1 | CASSQGVGSPLHF | TGTGCCAGCAGCCAGGGGGTAGGGTCACCCCTCCACTTT
TRBJ2-1 | - | TRBV6-6 | TRBD2 | CASRRLAGLYRGMEEQFF | TGTGCCAGCAGGCGACTAGCGGGGCTATACCGGGGGATGGAGGAGCAGTTCTTC
TRBJ2-7 | - | TRBV7-9 | - | CASSQNYPYEQYF | TGTGCCAGCAGCCAAAACTATCCCTACGAGCAGTACTTC
TRBJ2-7 | - | TRBV20-1 | TRBD2 | CSASSRTSWHEQYF | TGCAGTGCTAGTTCTAGGACTAGTTGGCACGAGCAGTACTTC
TRBJ2-5 | - | TRBV7-6 | TRBD2 | CASSLIEPLAGGTQYF | TGTGCCAGCAGCTTAATAGAACCTTTAGCGGGAGGGACTCAGTACTTC
TRBJ1-1 | - | TRBV5-1 | TRBD1 | CASSPGTGSGSTEAFF | TGCGCCAGCAGCCCCGGGACAGGGTCTGGGAGCACTGAAGCTTTCTTT
TRBJ1-1 | - | TRBV7-3 | TRBD1 | CASSHRGRITEAFF | TGTGCCAGCAGCCACAGGGGGCGTATCACTGAAGCTTTCTTT
TRBJ2-7 | - | TRBV14 | - | CASSPLFSYEQYF | TGTGCCAGCAGCCCCCTTTTTTCCTACGAGCAGTACTTC
TRBJ2-5 | - | TRBV2 | - | CASSVTSSRETQYF | TGTGCCAGCAGTGTAACTAGCAGTCGTGAGACCCAGTACTTC
TRBJ1-4 | - | TRBV5-1 | TRBD1 | CASSTGTGNEKLFF | TGCGCCAGCAGTACCGGGACAGGAAATGAAAAACTGTTTTTT
TRBJ1-5 | - | TRBV7-8 | - | CASSPSNQPQHF | TGTGCCAGCAGCCCCAGTAATCAGCCCCAGCATTTT
TRBJ1-4 | - | TRBV11-2 | TRBD1 | CASSPGSTGTNEKLFF | TGTGCCAGCAGCCCGGGCTCGACAGGGACTAATGAAAAACTGTTTTTT
TRBJ2-7 | once | TRBV9 | - | CASSGGSDFAYEQYF | TGTGCCAGCAGCGGAGGAAGTGACTTTGCCTACGAGCAGTACTTC
TRBJ1-1 | - | TRBV7-9 | TRBD1 | CASSFAPGGFTEAFF | TGTGCCAGCAGCTTCGCCCCAGGGGGGTTCACTGAAGCTTTCTTT
TRBJ2-1 | once | TRBV2 | TRBD2 | CASSGGSGSLYNEQFF | TGTGCCAGCAGTGGGGGGAGCGGGAGTCTTTACAATGAGCAGTTCTTC
TRBJ2-7 | - | TRBV30 | TRBD1 | CAWVGTGDEQYF | TGTGCCTGGGTGGGGACAGGGGACGAGCAGTACTTC
TRBJ1-2 | - | TRBV7-9 | - | CASSSPGGFYYGYTF | TGTGCCAGCAGCTCCCCAGGCGGGTTTTACTATGGCTACACCTTC
TRBJ2-1 | - | TRBV3-1/TRBV3-2 | TRBD2 | CASTRTSGSSNEQFF | TGTGCCAGCACCCGGACTAGCGGGAGTAGCAATGAGCAGTTCTTC
TRBJ2-7 | - | TRBV11-2 | TRBD1 | CASSWGTGGYEQYF | TGTGCCAGCAGCTGGGGGACAGGGGGCTACGAGCAGTACTTC
TRBJ2-1 | - | TRBV12-3/TRBV12-4 | - | CASSLLRVNEQFF | TGTGCCAGCAGTTTATTGAGGGTCAATGAGCAGTTCTTC
TRBJ1-5 | - | TRBV19 | TRBD1 | CASSPDRGYFSNQPQHF | TGTGCCAGTAGTCCCGACAGGGGATACTTTAGCAATCAGCCCCAGCATTTT
TRBJ1-3 | - | TRBV5-1 | - | CASSSGPQGTGNTIYF | TGCGCCAGCAGCTCAGGTCCCCAGGGGACGGGAAACACCATATATTTT
TRBJ1-4 | - | TRBV6-5 | - | CASSYGHPTNEKLFF | TGTGCCAGCAGTTACGGGCACCCAACTAATGAAAAACTGTTTTTT
TRBJ1-1 | once | TRBV19 | - | CASSTNQGRESEAFF | TGTGCCAGTAGTACCAACCAGGGGAGGGAGTCTGAAGCTTTCTTT
TRBJ1-2 | - | TRBV25-1 | - | CASSEFHGRDGYTF | TGTGCCAGCAGTGAATTCCACGGTCGGGATGGCTACACCTTC
TRBJ2-5 | once | TRBV5-8 | - | CASSKARGATETQYF | TGTGCCAGCTCGAAAGCCAGGGGGGCAACGGAGACCCAGTACTTC
TRBJ1-2 | - | TRBV19 | - | CAGGGDYGYTF | TGTGCCGGCGGGGGTGACTATGGCTACACCTTC
TRBJ2-4 | - | TRBV5-4 | TRBD2 | CASSLVLGGGNIQYF | TGTGCCAGCAGCTTGGTTTTGGGCGGGGGAAACATTCAGTACTTC
TRBJ1-4 | - | TRBV5-5 | TRBD1 | CASSQTGAGEKLFF | TGTGCCAGCAGTCAGACAGGGGCGGGAGAAAAACTGTTTTTT
TRBJ1-4 | - | TRBV28 | TRBD1 | CASSRPGQGGKKLFF | TGTGCCAGCAGTCGACCGGGACAGGGGGGCAAAAAACTGTTTTTT
TRBJ2-7 | - | TRBV4-1 | TRBD2 | CASSQGVRLAGDYEQYF | TGCGCCAGCAGCCAAGGAGTGCGACTAGCGGGAGACTACGAGCAGTACTTC
TRBJ2-2 | - | TRBV18 | TRBD1 | CASSRRTGDTGELFF | TGTGCCAGCTCAAGACGGACAGGGGACACCGGGGAGCTGTTTTTT
TRBJ2-3 | - | TRBV5-1 | TRBD2 | CASSLGGLAGADTQYF | TGCGCCAGCAGCTTGGGGGGACTAGCGGGAGCAGATACGCAGTATTTT
TRBJ2-1 | - | TRBV9 | - | CASSVLALSYNEQFF | TGTGCCAGCAGCGTTTTAGCGCTTTCCTACAATGAGCAGTTCTTC
TRBJ2-7 | - | TRBV5-1 | TRBD2 | CASSPGGPGEQYF | TGCGCCAGCAGCCCGGGGGGGCCAGGGGAGCAGTACTTC
TRBJ1-6 | - | TRBV6-5 | TRBD1 | CASSRGQAGNSPLHF | TGTGCCAGCAGTCGGGGACAGGCAGGGAATTCACCCCTCCACTTT